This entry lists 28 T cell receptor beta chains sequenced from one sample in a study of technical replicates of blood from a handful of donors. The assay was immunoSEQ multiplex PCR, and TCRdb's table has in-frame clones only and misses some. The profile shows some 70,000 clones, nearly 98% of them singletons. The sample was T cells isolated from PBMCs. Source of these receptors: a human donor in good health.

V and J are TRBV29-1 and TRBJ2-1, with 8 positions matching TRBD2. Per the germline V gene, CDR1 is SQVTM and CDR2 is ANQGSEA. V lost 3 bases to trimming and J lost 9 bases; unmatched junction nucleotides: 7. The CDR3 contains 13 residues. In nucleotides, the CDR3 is TGCAGCGTTGAGCAAGCGGGAGAGAGTGAGCAGTTCTTC. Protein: CSVEQAGESEQFF.

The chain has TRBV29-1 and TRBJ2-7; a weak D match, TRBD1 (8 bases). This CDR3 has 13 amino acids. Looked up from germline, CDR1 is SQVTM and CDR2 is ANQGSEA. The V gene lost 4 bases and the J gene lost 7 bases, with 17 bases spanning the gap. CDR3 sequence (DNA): TGCAGCGTTGTACAGGGGGGGCTTGGGGAGCAGTACTTC. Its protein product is CSVVQGGLGEQYF.

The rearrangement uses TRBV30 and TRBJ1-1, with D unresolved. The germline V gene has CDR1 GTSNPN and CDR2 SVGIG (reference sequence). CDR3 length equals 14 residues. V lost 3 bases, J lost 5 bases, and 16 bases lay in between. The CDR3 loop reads CAWRIAGSETEAFF. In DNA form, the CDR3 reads TGTGCCTGGAGGATTGCGGGTTCCGAGACTGAAGCTTTCTTT.

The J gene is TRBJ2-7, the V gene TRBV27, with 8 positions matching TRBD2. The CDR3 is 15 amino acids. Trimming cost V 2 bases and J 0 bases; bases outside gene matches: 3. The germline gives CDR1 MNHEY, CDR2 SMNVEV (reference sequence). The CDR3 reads CASSLAGGHSYEQYF. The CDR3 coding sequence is TGTGCCAGCAGTTTAGCGGGAGGTCACTCCTACGAGCAGTACTTC.

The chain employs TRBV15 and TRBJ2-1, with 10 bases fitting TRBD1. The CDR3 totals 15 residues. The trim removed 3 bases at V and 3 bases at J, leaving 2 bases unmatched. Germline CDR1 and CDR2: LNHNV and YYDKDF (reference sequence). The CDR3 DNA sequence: TGTGCCACCAGCAGGACAGGGGGCTTCTACAATGAGCAGTTCTTC. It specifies CATSRTGGFYNEQFF.

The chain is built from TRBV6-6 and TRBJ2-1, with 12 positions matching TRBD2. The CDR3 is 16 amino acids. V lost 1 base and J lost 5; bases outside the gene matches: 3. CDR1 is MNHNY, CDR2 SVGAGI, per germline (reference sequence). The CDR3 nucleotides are TGTGCCAGCAGTTACTTACTAGCGGGAGGAAACAATGAGCAGTTCTTC. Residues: CASSYLLAGGNNEQFF.

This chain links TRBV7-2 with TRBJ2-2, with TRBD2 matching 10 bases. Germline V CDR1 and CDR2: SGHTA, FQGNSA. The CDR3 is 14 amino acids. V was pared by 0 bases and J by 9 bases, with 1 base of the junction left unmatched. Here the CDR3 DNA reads TGTGCCAGCAGCTTAGCTAGCGGGAGGAGGGAGCTGTTTTTT. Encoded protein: CASSLASGRRELFF.

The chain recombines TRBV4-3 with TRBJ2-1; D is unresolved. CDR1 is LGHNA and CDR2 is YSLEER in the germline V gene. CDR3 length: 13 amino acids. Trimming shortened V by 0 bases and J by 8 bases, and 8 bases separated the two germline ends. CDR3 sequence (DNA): TGCGCCAGCAGCCAAGAGCACAGCTATGAGCAGTTCTTC. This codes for CASSQEHSYEQFF.

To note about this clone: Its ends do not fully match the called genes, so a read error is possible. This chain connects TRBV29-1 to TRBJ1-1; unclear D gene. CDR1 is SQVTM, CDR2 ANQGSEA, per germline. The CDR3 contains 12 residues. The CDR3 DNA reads TGCAGCGTCGAAGACAATCCCTATGAAGCTTTCTTT. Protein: CSVEDNPYEAFF.

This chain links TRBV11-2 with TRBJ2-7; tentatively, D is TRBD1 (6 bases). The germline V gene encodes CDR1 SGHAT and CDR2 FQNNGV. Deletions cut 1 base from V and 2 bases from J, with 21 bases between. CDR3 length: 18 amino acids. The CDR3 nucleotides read TGTGCCAGCAGCTTAGTGCCCATAACAGGGACGATCCCCTACGAGCAGTACTTC. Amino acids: CASSLVPITGTIPYEQYF.

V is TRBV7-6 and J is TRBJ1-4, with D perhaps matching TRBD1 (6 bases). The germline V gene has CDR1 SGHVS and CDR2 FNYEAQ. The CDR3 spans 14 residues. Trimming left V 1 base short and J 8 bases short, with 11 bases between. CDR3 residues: CASSLGRGYEKLFF. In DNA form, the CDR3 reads TGTGCCAGCAGCTTAGGCAGGGGCTACGAAAAACTGTTTTTT.

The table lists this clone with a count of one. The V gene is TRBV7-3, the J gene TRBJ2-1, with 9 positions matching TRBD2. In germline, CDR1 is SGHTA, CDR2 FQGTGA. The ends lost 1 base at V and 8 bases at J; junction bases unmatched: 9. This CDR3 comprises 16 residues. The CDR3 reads CASSLNRGRARDEQFF. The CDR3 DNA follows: TGTGCCAGCAGCTTAAACCGCGGGAGGGCCCGGGATGAGCAGTTCTTC.

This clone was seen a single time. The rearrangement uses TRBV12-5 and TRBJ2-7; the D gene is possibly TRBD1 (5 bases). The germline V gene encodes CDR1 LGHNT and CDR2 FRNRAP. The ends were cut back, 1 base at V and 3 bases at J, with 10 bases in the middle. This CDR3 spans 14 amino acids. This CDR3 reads CASGLEQEIYEQYF. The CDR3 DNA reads TGTGCTAGTGGTTTGGAACAGGAAATCTACGAGCAGTACTTC.

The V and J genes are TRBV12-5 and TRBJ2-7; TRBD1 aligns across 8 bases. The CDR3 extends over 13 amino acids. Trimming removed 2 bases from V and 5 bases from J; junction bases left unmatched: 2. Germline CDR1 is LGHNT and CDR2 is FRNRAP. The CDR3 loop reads CASGLPTGDEQYF. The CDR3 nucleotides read TGTGCTAGTGGTTTGCCGACAGGGGACGAGCAGTACTTC.

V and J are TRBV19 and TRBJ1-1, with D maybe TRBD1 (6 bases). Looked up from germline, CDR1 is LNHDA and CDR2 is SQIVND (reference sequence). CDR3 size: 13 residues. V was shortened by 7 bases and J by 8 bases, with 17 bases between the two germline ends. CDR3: CASKSSYRVEAFF. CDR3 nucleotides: TGTGCCAGTAAGTCATCTTACAGGGTCGAAGCTTTCTTT.

The DNA for the CDR3 is TGTGCCAGTAGTGGACCAGGGGGCTATCAGCCCCAGCATTTT. Protein product: CASSGPGGYQPQHF. J is TRBJ1-5 and V is TRBV19; TRBD1 agrees at 8 bases. V shed 5 bases, J shed 5 bases, and the junction held 5 bases outside the gene matches. Per germline, CDR1 LNHDA and CDR2 SQIVND (reference sequence). The CDR3 runs 14 residues. Filled out from reference TRBV19 and TRBJ1-5, the complete variable domain reads DGGITQSPKYLFRKEGQNVTLSCEQNLNHDAMYWYRQDPGQGLRLIYYSQIVNDFQKGDIAEGYSVSREKKESFPLTVTSAQKNPTAFYLCASSGPGGYQPQHFGDGTRLSIL.

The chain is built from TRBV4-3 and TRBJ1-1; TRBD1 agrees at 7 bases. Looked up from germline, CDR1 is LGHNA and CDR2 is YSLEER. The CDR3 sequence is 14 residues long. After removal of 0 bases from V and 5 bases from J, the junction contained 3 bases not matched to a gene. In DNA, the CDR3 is TGCGCCAGCAGCCAAGATGGGGGACAGACTGAAGCTTTCTTT. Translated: CASSQDGGQTEAFF.

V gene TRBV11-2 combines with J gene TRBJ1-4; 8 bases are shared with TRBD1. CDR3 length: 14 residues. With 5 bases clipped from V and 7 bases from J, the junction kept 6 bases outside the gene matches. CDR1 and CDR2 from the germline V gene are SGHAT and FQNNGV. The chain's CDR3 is CASSPTGGREKLFF. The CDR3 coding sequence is TGTGCCAGCAGCCCCACAGGGGGTCGTGAAAAACTGTTTTTT.

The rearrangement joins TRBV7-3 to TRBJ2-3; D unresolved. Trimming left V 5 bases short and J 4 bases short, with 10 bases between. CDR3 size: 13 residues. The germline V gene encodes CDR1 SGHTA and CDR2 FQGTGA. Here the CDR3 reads CASSQARPDTQYF. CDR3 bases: TGTGCCAGCAGCCAAGCCAGGCCAGATACGCAGTATTTT.

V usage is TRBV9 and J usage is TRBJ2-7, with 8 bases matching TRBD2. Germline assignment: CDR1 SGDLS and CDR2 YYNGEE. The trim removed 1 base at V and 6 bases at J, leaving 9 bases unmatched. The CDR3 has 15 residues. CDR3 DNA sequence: TGTGCCAGCAGCGTAACGGGGGTGGCGGGAGGCGAGCAGTACTTC. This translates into CASSVTGVAGGEQYF.

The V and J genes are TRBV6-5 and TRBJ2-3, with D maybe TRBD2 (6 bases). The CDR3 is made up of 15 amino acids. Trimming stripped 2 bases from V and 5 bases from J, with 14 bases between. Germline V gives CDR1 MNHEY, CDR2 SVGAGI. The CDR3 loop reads CASSYAAGRGDTQYF. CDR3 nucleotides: TGTGCCAGCAGTTACGCGGCGGGGCGGGGAGATACGCAGTATTTT.

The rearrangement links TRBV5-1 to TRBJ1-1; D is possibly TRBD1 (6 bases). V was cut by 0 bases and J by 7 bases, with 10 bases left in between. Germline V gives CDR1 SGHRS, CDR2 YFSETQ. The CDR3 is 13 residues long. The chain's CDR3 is CASSLDRVVEAFF. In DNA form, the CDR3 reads TGCGCCAGCAGCTTGGACAGGGTCGTTGAAGCTTTCTTT.

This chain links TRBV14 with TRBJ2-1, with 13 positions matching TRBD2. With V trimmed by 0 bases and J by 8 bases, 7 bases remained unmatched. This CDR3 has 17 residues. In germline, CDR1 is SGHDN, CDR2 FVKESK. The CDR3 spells CASSQEQTSGRPDEQFF. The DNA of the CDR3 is TGTGCCAGCAGCCAAGAACAGACTAGCGGGAGGCCGGATGAGCAGTTCTTC.

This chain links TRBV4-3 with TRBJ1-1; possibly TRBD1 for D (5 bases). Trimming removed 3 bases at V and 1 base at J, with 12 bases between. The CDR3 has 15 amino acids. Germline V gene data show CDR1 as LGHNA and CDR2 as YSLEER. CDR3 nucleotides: TGCGCCAGCAGCCACATACAGGCAAAGAACACTGAAGCTTTCTTT. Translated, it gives CASSHIQAKNTEAFF.

This CDR3 reads CASSASRPGEAFF. DNA of the CDR3: TGCGCCAGCAGTGCCTCTCGGCCCGGGGAAGCTTTCTTT. This chain joins TRBV10-1 and TRBJ1-1; no clear D. The CDR3 covers 13 residues. Germline CDR1 is WNHNN and CDR2 is SYGVQD (reference sequence). Trimming shortened V by 4 bases and J by 8 bases, and 14 bases separated the two germline ends.

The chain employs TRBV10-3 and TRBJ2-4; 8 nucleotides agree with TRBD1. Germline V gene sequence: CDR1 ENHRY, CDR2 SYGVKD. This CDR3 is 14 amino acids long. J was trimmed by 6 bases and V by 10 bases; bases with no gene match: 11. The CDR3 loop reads CATLATGVANIQYF. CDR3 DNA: TGTGCCACCCTAGCGACAGGGGTTGCAAACATTCAGTACTTC.

The CDR3 DNA reads as TGTGCCTGTGCCTACAGTACCAATCAGCCCCAGCATTTT. It codes for CACAYSTNQPQHF. The chain links TRBV30 to TRBJ1-5, with no clear D. The germline V gene has CDR1 GTSNPN and CDR2 SVGIG (reference sequence). The CDR3 length is 13 residues. V was pared by 6 bases and J by 3 bases, with 12 bases between. Filled out from reference TRBV30 and TRBJ1-5, the complete variable domain reads SQTIHQWPATLVQPVGSPLSLECTVEGTSNPNLYWYRQAAGRGLQLLFYSVGIGQISSEVPQNLSASRPQDRQFILSSKKLLLSDSGFYLCACAYSTNQPQHFGDGTRLSIL.

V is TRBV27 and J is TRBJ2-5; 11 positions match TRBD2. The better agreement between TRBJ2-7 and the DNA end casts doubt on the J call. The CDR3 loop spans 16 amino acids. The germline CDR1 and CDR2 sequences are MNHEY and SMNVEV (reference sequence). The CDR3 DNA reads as TGTGCCAGCAGTCCTTTCGGGACTAGCGGCCCCTACGAGCAGTACTTC. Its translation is CASSPFGTSGPYEQYF.